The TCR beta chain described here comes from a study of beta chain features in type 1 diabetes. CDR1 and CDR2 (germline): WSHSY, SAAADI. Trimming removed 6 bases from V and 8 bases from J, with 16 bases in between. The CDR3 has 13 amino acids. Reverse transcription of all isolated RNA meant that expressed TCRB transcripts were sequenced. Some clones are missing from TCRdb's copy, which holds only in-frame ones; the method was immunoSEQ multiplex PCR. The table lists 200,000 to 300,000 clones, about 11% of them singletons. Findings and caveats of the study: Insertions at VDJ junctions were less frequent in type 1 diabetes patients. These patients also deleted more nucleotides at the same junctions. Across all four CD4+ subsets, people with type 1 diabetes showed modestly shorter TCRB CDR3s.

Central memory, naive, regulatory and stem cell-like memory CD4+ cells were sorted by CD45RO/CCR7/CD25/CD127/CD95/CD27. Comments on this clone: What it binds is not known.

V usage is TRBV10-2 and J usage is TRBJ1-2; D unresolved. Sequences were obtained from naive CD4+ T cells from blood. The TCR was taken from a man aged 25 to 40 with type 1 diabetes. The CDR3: CASRETSAWGYTF. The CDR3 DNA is TGCGCCAGCAGGGAGACAAGTGCTTGGGGCTACACCTTC.